These 29 T cell receptor beta chains were all obtained from the same sample, sequenced in a study of blood T cell repertoires in COVID-19. Assay: immunoSEQ multiplex PCR; the TCRdb copy retains only in-frame clones and omits some. The sample comprises 20,000 to 25,000 clones, roughly 85% of which are singletons, and under 10% rests with the top ten. Sequencing was performed on peripheral blood. All receptors derive from a human donor with active COVID-19. The donor label of this sample is uncertain.

This chain connects TRBV5-5 to TRBJ2-7, with D perhaps TRBD1 (6 bases). This CDR3 region has 14 residues. Per germline, CDR1 SGHKS and CDR2 YYEKEE (reference sequence). Trimming left V 0 bases short and J 0 bases short, with 7 bases between. DNA of the CDR3: TGTGCCAGCAGCTTGGCAGGGGCCTCCTACGAGCAGTACTTC. Translated, it gives CASSLAGASYEQYF.

The V call is TRBV28, the J call TRBJ2-1, with 10 bases that match TRBD2. Germline CDR1 reads MDHEN; CDR2 reads SYDVKM. The V gene end was trimmed by 4 bases and the J gene end by 8 bases; junction bases not matched to a gene: 8. The CDR3 runs to 15 residues. The CDR3 sequence: CASSSSGRVRDEQFF. CDR3 DNA sequence: TGTGCCAGCAGTTCGAGCGGGAGGGTTAGGGATGAGCAGTTCTTC.

This chain uses TRBV19 with TRBJ2-5; 7 nucleotides line up with TRBD2. Germline values: CDR1 LNHDA, CDR2 SQIVND (reference sequence). V shed 10 bases and J 4 bases; nucleotides not matched to a gene: 9. The CDR3 contains 13 residues. The CDR3 DNA reads TGTGCCACCACCCAGATAGCGGGAGAGACCCAGTACTTC. This translates into CATTQIAGETQYF.

This clone has only one observation. This chain joins TRBV5-1 and TRBJ2-1, with 8 bases lining up with TRBD2. V dropped 0 bases and J dropped 2; count of bases not matched to a gene: 1. The CDR3 runs to 15 residues. Germline CDR1 reads SGHRS; CDR2 reads YFSETQ. The CDR3, as DNA: TGCGCCAGCAGCTTGGGACTAGCGACCTACAATGAGCAGTTCTTC. Amino acids: CASSLGLATYNEQFF.

The table lists this clone with a count of one. This chain uses TRBV5-1 with TRBJ2-5, with TRBD1 matching over 7 bases. After removal of 3 bases from V and 5 bases from J, the junction contained 10 bases not matched to a gene. This CDR3 contains 15 residues. Germline loops: CDR1 SGHRS, CDR2 YFSETQ. The CDR3 nucleotides read TGCGCCAGCAGCTCAAATCCAGGGGGTTCCGAGACCCAGTACTTC. Translation gives CASSSNPGGSETQYF.

The rearrangement uses TRBV24-1 and TRBJ2-1; perhaps TRBD1 as D (6 bases). Per germline, CDR1 KGHDR and CDR2 SFDVKD. V was cut by 7 bases and J by 3 bases, with 18 bases left in between. There are 16 residues in the CDR3. The CDR3 here is CATSVSGQWGYNEQFF. DNA of the CDR3: TGTGCCACCAGCGTGAGCGGACAGTGGGGCTACAATGAGCAGTTCTTC.

The rearrangement uses TRBV9 and TRBJ2-1; 10 bases map to TRBD2. CDR3 length equals 15 residues. The trim removed 1 base at V and 7 bases at J, leaving 5 bases unmatched. Germline V CDR1 and CDR2: SGDLS, YYNGEE. This CDR3 is CASSVRASGSNEQFF. The CDR3 DNA is TGTGCCAGCAGCGTACGGGCTAGCGGGAGTAATGAGCAGTTCTTC.

This chain links TRBV2 with TRBJ2-5, with D uncertain. CDR1 SNHLY and CDR2 FYNNEI come from the germline V gene. This CDR3 region has 15 residues. The V gene lost 4 bases and the J gene lost 2 bases, with 14 bases spanning the gap. DNA for the CDR3: TGTGCCAGCAGTGGGTGGAAGCAGGTTCAAGAGACCCAGTACTTC. It codes for CASSGWKQVQETQYF.

This clone has only one observation. V and J are TRBV19 and TRBJ2-7; 11 nucleotides match TRBD1. CDR1 is LNHDA and CDR2 is SQIVND in the germline V gene (reference sequence). V lost 3 bases, J lost 6 bases, and 10 bases stayed unmatched. CDR3 length: 16 amino acids. The CDR3: CASSMGQGGKVGEQYF. In nucleotides, the CDR3 is TGTGCCAGTAGTATGGGACAGGGGGGGAAGGTTGGCGAGCAGTACTTC. The entire variable domain, with the rest obtained from reference TRBV19 and TRBJ2-7, is as follows: DGGITQSPKYLFRKEGQNVTLSCEQNLNHDAMYWYRQDPGQGLRLIYYSQIVNDFQKGDIAEGYSVSREKKESFPLTVTSAQKNPTAFYLCASSMGQGGKVGEQYFGPGTRLTVT.

The rearrangement links TRBV3-1 (or the pseudogene TRBV3-2) to TRBJ1-2; D may be TRBD1 (6 bases). The V end was cut by 3 bases, the J end by 0 bases, with 14 bases between. The CDR3 is 16 residues long. From germline, CDR1 is LGHDT and CDR2 YNNKEL (reference sequence). This CDR3 is CASSQIGQQANYGYTF. The CDR3 nucleotides are TGTGCCAGCAGCCAGATAGGACAGCAAGCTAACTATGGCTACACCTTC.

The chain uses TRBV9 and TRBJ1-4; the D is unclear. Per germline, CDR1 SGDLS and CDR2 YYNGEE. CDR3 length equals 15 residues. V was shortened by 4 bases and J by 0 bases, with 10 bases between the two germline ends. As DNA, the CDR3 is TGTGCCAGCAGCTACGGCGGAACAACTAATGAAAAACTGTTTTTT. Translation: CASSYGGTTNEKLFF.

J is TRBJ2-5 and V is TRBV5-4; TRBD1 is a possible D gene (5 bases). Germline lookup yields CDR1 SGHNT and CDR2 YYREEE (reference sequence). The CDR3 loop spans 13 amino acids. V was trimmed by 2 bases and J by 5 bases, leaving 10 bases between them. In DNA form, the CDR3 reads TGTGCCAGCAGCTTTTCAGGGTTGGAGACCCAGTACTTC. This sequence encodes CASSFSGLETQYF.

The CDR3 DNA follows: TGTGCCAGCAGCTTACGGGTTGGTGGTAATTCACCCCTCCACTTT. The encoded protein is CASSLRVGGNSPLHF. The chain joins TRBV7-3 to TRBJ1-6; no clear D gene. The CDR3 is made up of 15 amino acids. Germline CDR1 SGHTA, CDR2 FQGTGA. The V end was cut by 2 bases, the J end by 6 bases, with 11 bases between.

This chain connects TRBV30 to TRBJ2-2, with D possibly TRBD2 on 6 matching bases. The germline CDR1 and CDR2 sequences are GTSNPN and SVGIG (reference sequence). The length of the CDR3 is 15 residues. V was clipped by 6 bases and J by 6 bases, with 20 bases between them. The CDR3 loop reads CACFGVAEVAGELFF. The CDR3 nucleotides read TGTGCCTGCTTTGGCGTAGCGGAAGTGGCCGGGGAGCTGTTTTTT.

The chain links TRBV19 to TRBJ2-1; D may be TRBD1 (8 bases). The V gene's germline CDR1 is LNHDA and CDR2 SQIVND (reference sequence). CDR3 length equals 15 residues. V lost 1 base and J 8 bases, leaving 15 bases between the germline ends. CDR3 in DNA: TGTGCCAGTAGTATAGGGCAGGGGGCGGGGGATGAGCAGTTCTTC. Amino acids: CASSIGQGAGDEQFF.

This clone was seen a handful of times. The V call is TRBV11-3, the J call TRBJ2-5; possibly TRBD2 for D (5 bases). V lost 3 bases and J 5 bases, leaving 13 bases between the germline ends. CDR1 is SGHNT, CDR2 YENEEA, per germline. The CDR3 runs 14 residues. DNA for the CDR3: TGTGCCAGCAGCTTGGTAGGGAGTGGGGAGACCCAGTACTTC. Translation gives CASSLVGSGETQYF.

This chain connects TRBV12-5 to TRBJ2-2; unclear D gene. The V and J ends lost 0 bases and 6 bases respectively, with 8 bases between them. Germline V gene data show CDR1 as LGHNT and CDR2 as FRNRAP. The CDR3 totals 14 residues. DNA of the CDR3: TGTGCTAGTGGTTTGGTCATGACTGCCGGGGAGCTGTTTTTT. Translated: CASGLVMTAGELFF.

V is TRBV28 and J is TRBJ2-7; the D gene is possibly TRBD2 (6 bases). CDR1 MDHEN and CDR2 SYDVKM come from the germline V gene. CDR3 length: 14 amino acids. The CDR3 DNA is TGTGTCTCTGCGGTGGGGAGGATCCCCTACGAGCAGTACTTC. As protein: CVSAVGRIPYEQYF.

The DNA of the CDR3 is TGCGCCAGCAGCTTTAGGGGGAGCCGGGACCTATATGGCTACACCTTC. This sequence encodes CASSFRGSRDLYGYTF. The chain recombines TRBV5-1 with TRBJ1-2, with a tentative D call TRBD1 (6 bases). The V end lost 2 bases, the J end lost 5 bases, and 19 bases lay between the germline ends. Germline CDR1 SGHRS, CDR2 YFSETQ. The CDR3 covers 16 residues.

This clone has just one count. The chain joins TRBV4-3 to TRBJ2-1; 9 bases match TRBD2. The ends lost 0 bases at V and 4 bases at J; junction bases unmatched: 19. This CDR3 is built from 21 residues. The V gene's germline CDR1 is LGHNA and CDR2 YSLEER. The CDR3 is CASSQEIGSGSPPGPYNEQFF. CDR3 nucleotide sequence: TGCGCCAGCAGCCAAGAGATAGGTAGCGGGAGCCCACCAGGTCCGTACAATGAGCAGTTCTTC.

The chain uses TRBV7-2 and TRBJ2-5; D perhaps matches TRBD2 (7 bases). The CDR3 consists of 15 residues. Per germline, CDR1 SGHTA and CDR2 FQGNSA. Trimming took off 5 bases at V and 7 bases at J, with 20 bases between the two ends. DNA for the CDR3: TGTGCCAGCAGCCCCCCAATGTTGGGAGGGGGGACCCAGTACTTC. The encoded protein is CASSPPMLGGGTQYF.

This chain joins TRBV10-2 and TRBJ2-2; TRBD2 aligns across 9 bases. The CDR3 has 15 amino acids. Germline V CDR1 and CDR2: WSHSY, SAAADI. V shed 7 bases and J 7 bases; nucleotides not matched to a gene: 10. CDR3 region: CASTPRPAGGGELFF. In DNA form, the CDR3 reads TGCGCCAGCACCCCCCGTCCAGCGGGAGGCGGGGAGCTGTTTTTT.

This rearrangement joins TRBV2 to TRBJ2-7; the match to TRBD1 covers 7 bases. This CDR3 comprises 11 residues. The J segment lost 7 bases and the V segment lost 8 bases, leaving 5 bases of the junction unmatched. Germline CDR1 SNHLY, CDR2 FYNNEI. CDR3 in DNA: TGTGCCAGCGGACAGGCCGGTGAGCAGTACTTC. It yields the protein CASGQAGEQYF.

V usage is TRBV5-8 and J usage is TRBJ1-6; TRBD1 agrees at 7 bases. The CDR3 has 16 amino acids. Germline CDR1 SGHTS, CDR2 YDEGEE. V lost 1 base and J lost 10; bases outside the gene matches: 11. This CDR3 is CASSLLGQRGGSPLHF. The CDR3 DNA reads as TGTGCCAGCAGCTTGTTGGGACAGCGGGGGGGATCACCCCTCCACTTT.

The chain couples TRBV28 to TRBJ2-2, with 8 bases fitting TRBD1. The V and J ends lost 3 bases and 0 bases, in that order; junction bases with no gene match: 3. This CDR3 comprises 16 residues. CDR1 and CDR2 (germline): MDHEN, SYDVKM. DNA for the CDR3: TGTGCCAGCAGTTTCGCAGGGGGCGCGAACACCGGGGAGCTGTTTTTT. Its protein is CASSFAGGANTGELFF.

This clone was seen just once. The CDR3: CASSYESGRAVRETQYF. CDR3 bases: TGTGCCAGCAGTTACGAGAGCGGGAGGGCCGTGAGGGAGACCCAGTACTTC. This rearrangement joins TRBV6-2 or TRBV6-3 to TRBJ2-5; 10 nucleotides line up with TRBD2. V shed 2 bases and J 5 bases; nucleotides not matched to a gene: 11. Germline assignment: CDR1 MNHEY and CDR2 SVGEGT. CDR3 size: 17 residues.

V is TRBV27 and J is TRBJ2-7; 12 nucleotides match TRBD1. V gave up 3 bases and J gave up 0 bases; unmatched junction bases: 9. The V gene's germline CDR1 is MNHEY and CDR2 SMNVEV (reference sequence). The CDR3 runs 18 residues. The CDR3 DNA sequence: TGTGCCAGCAGTTTCCCCCTCCCGGGACAGGGGGCCTCCTACGAGCAGTACTTC. Protein product: CASSFPLPGQGASYEQYF.

This chain links TRBV29-1 with TRBJ2-2, with 8 bases aligning to TRBD1. Germline V gene data show CDR1 as SQVTM and CDR2 as ANQGSEA. The CDR3 consists of 14 residues. The ends lost 5 bases at V and 5 bases at J; junction bases unmatched: 7. In DNA, the CDR3 is TGCAGCGTTCTCATGACAGGGGCGACCGGGGAGCTGTTTTTT. It codes for CSVLMTGATGELFF.

This rearrangement joins TRBV11-2 to TRBJ2-3, with 8 bases aligning to TRBD2. The CDR3 has 14 residues. CDR1 and CDR2 from the germline V gene are SGHAT and FQNNGV. Germline trimming cut 7 bases from V and 4 bases from J; bases unmatched to any gene: 7. This CDR3 is CASIPGLAPDTQYF. The CDR3 DNA reads as TGTGCCAGCATACCCGGACTAGCTCCAGATACGCAGTATTTT.